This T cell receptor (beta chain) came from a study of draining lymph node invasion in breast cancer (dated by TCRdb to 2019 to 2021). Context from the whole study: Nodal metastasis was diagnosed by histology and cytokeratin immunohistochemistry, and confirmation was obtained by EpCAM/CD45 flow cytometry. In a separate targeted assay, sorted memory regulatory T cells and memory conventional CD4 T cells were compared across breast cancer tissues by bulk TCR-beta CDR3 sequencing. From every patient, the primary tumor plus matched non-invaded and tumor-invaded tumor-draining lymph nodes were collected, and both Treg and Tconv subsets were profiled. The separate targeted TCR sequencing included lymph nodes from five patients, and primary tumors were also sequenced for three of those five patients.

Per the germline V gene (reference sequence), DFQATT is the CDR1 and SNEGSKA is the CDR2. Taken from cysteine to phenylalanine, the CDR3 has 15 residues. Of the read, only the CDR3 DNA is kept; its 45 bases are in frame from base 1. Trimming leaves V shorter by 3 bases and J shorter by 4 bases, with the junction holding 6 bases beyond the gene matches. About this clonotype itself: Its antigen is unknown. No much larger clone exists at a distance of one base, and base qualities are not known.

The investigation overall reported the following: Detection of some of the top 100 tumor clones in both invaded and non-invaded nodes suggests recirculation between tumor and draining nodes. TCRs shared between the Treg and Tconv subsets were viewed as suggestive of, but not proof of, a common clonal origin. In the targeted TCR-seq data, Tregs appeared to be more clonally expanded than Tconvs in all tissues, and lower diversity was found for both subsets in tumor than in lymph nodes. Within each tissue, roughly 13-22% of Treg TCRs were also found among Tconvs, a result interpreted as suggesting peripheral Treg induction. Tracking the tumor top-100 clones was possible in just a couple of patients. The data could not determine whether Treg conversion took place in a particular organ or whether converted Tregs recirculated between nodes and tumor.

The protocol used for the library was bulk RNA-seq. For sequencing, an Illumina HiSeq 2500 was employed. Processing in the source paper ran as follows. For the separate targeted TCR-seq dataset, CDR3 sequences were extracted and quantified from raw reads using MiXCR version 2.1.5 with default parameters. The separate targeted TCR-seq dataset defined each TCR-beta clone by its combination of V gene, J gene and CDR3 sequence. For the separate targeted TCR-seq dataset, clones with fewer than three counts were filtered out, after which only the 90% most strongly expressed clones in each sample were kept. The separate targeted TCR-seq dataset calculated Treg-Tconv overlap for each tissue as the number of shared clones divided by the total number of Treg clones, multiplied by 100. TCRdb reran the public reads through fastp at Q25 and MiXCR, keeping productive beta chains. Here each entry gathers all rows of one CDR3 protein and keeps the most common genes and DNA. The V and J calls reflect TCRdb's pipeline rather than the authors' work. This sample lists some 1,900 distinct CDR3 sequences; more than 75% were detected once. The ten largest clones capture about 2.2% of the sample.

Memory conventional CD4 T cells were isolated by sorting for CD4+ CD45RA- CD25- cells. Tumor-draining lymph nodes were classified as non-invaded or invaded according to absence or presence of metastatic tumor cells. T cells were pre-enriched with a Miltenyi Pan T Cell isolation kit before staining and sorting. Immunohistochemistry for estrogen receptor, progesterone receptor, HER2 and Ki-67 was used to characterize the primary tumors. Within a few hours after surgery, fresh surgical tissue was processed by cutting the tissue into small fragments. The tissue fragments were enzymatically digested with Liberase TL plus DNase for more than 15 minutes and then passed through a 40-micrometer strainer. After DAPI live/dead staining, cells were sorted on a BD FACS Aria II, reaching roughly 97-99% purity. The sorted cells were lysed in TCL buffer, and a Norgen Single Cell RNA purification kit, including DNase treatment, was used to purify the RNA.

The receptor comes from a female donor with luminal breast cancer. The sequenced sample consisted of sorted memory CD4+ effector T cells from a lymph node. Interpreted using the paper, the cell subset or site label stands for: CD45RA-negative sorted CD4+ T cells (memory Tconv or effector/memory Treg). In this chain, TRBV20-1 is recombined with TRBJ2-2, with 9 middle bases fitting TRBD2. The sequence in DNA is TGCAGTGCTAGTTGGCGGGGGGGCCCCACCGGGGAGCTGTTTTTT. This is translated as CSASWRGGPTGELFF.